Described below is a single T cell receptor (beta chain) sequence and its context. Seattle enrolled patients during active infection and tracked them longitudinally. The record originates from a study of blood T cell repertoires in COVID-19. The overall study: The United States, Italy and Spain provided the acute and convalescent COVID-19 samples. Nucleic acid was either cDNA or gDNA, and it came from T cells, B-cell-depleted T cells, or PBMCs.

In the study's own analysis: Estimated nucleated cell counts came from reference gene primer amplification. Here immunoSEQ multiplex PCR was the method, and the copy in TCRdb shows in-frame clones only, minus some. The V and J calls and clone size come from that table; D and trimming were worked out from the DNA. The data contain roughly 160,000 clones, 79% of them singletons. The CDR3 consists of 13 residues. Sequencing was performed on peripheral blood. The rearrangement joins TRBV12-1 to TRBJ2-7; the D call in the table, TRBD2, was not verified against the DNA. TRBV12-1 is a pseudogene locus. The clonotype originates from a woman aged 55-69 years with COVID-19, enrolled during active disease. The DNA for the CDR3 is TGTGCCAGCAGCTGGACTAGCGGGAGCGAGCAGTACTTC. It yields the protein CASSWTSGSEQYF.